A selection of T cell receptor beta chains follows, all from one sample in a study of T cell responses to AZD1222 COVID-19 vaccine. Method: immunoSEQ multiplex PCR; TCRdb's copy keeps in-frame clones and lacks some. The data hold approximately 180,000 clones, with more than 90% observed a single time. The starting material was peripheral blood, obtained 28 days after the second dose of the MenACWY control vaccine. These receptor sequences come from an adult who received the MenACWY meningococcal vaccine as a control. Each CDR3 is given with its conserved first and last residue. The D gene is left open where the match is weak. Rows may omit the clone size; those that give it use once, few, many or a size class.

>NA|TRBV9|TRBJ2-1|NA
CASSVVSGTYNEQFF
TGTGCCAGCAGCGTAGTCAGCGGAACCTACAATGAGCAGTTCTTC
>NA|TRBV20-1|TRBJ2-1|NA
CSSVGGEQFF
TGCAGTTCAGTCGGGGGTGAGCAGTTCTTC
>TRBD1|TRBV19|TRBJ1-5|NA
CASSIVTGQSRQPQHF
TGTGCCAGTAGTATAGTTACGGGACAGAGTAGGCAGCCCCAGCATTTT
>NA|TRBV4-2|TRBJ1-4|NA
CASTTGKETNEKLFF
TGTGCCAGCACAACAGGGAAAGAAACTAATGAAAAACTGTTTTTT
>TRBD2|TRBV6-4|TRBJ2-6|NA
CASSPREGPPPSGANVLTF
TGTGCCAGCTCGCCAAGGGAGGGCCCCCCACCATCAGGGGCCAACGTCCTGACTTTC
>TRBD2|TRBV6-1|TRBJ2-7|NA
CASSGLGTSGNYEQYF
TGTGCCAGCAGTGGCCTTGGGACTAGCGGAAACTACGAGCAGTACTTC
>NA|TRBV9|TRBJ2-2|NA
CASSVDGELFF
TGTGCCAGCAGCGTAGACGGGGAGCTGTTTTTT
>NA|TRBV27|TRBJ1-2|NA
CASSPQTESNYGYTF
TGTGCCAGCAGTCCCCAAACGGAGTCAAACTATGGCTACACCTTC
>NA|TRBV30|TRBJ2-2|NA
CAWSGGANTGELFF
TGTGCCTGGAGTGGAGGTGCGAACACCGGGGAGCTGTTTTTT
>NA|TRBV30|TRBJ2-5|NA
CAWSVGDLVKTQYF
TGTGCCTGGAGTGTCGGGGATCTAGTAAAGACCCAGTACTTC
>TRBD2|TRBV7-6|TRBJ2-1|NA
CASSPGLAANEQFF
TGTGCCAGCAGTCCCGGACTAGCGGCCAATGAGCAGTTCTTC
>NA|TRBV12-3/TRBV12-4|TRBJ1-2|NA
CASSLDNYGYTF
TGTGCCAGCAGTTTGGACAACTATGGCTACACCTTC
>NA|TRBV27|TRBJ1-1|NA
CASRFTGARRTEAFF
TGTGCCAGCAGGTTTACCGGGGCGCGTAGGACTGAAGCTTTCTTT
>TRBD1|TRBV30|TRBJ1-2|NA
CAWSVGGRVDFDGYTF
TGTGCCTGGAGTGTAGGGGGCAGGGTTGATTTTGATGGCTACACCTTC
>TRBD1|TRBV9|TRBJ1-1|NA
CASSRLPVTPGQGTGTEAFF
TGTGCCAGCAGCCGCCTTCCCGTTACCCCGGGACAGGGAACGGGCACTGAAGCTTTCTTT
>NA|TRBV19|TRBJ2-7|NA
CASSRSPSTTYEQYF
TGTGCCAGTAGTAGGAGTCCATCAACCACCTACGAGCAGTACTTC
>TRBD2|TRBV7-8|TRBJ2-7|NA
CASSQPHLGTSDNSFRGQYF
TGTGCCAGCAGCCAACCCCACCTCGGGACTAGCGACAACTCCTTCCGAGGGCAGTACTTC
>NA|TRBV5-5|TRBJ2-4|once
CASSRTGAGNIQYF
TGTGCCAGCAGCCGCACGGGCGCGGGGAACATTCAGTACTTC
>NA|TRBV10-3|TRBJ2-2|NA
CAISSTGNTGELFF
TGTGCCATCAGTTCTACAGGGAACACCGGGGAGCTGTTTTTT
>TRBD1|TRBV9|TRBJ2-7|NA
CASSTTGGLDEQYF
TGTGCCAGCAGCACGACAGGGGGCTTAGACGAGCAGTACTTC
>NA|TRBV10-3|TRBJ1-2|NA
CAISEFEGLEGYTF
TGTGCCATCAGTGAGTTTGAGGGGCTGGAAGGCTACACCTTC
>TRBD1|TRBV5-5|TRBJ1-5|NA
CASSLQTGYQPQHF
TGTGCCAGCAGCTTGCAGACAGGGTATCAGCCCCAGCATTTT
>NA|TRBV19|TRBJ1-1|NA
CASRRGSNTEAFF
TGTGCCAGTAGACGTGGATCGAACACTGAAGCTTTCTTT
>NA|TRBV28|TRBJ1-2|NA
CASSPREAYGYTF
TGTGCCAGCAGTCCCCGGGAGGCCTATGGCTACACCTTC
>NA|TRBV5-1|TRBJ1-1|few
CASSWRTDMNTEAFF
TGCGCCAGCAGCTGGAGGACGGATATGAACACTGAAGCTTTCTTT
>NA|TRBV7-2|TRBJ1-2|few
CASSLRGEGPSCTF
TGTGCCAGCAGCTTAAGAGGGGAGGGACCCTCATGCACCTTC
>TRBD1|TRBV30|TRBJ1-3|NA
CAWAPGTGGFGNTIYF
TGTGCCTGGGCCCCCGGGACAGGGGGCTTTGGAAACACCATATATTTT
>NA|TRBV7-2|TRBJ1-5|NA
CASSLTGPLDQPQHF
TGTGCCAGCAGCCTAACAGGACCCCTGGATCAGCCCCAGCATTTT
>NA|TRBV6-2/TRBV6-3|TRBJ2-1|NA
CASSLGRGVGQFF
TGTGCCAGCAGTTTAGGCAGGGGAGTCGGGCAGTTCTTC
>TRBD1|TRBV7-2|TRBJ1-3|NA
CASSFHRGSGNTIYF
TGTGCCAGCAGCTTCCACAGGGGGAGTGGAAACACCATATATTTT
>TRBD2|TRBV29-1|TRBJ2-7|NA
CSVGSGRAYEQYF
TGCAGCGTTGGTAGCGGGAGGGCCTACGAGCAGTACTTC
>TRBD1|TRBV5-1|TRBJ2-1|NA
CASSLARDRGWNEQFF
TGCGCCAGCAGCTTGGCCCGGGACAGGGGTTGGAATGAGCAGTTCTTC
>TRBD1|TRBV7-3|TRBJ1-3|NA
CASSSDGRGLGNTIYF
TGTGCCAGCAGCTCGGACGGGAGGGGGCTCGGAAACACCATATATTTT
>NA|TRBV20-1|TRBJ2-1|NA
CSASLGTASQFF
TGCAGTGCTAGTTTAGGGACCGCCTCGCAGTTCTTC
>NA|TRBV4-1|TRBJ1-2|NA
CASSQDVRDYGYTF
TGCGCCAGCAGCCAAGATGTCAGGGACTATGGCTACACCTTC
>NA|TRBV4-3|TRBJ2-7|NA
CASSQDGEYEQYF
TGCGCCAGCAGCCAAGATGGGGAGTACGAGCAGTACTTC
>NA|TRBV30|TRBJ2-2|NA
CAWGPWDANTGELFF
TGTGCCTGGGGGCCATGGGACGCGAACACCGGGGAGCTGTTTTTT
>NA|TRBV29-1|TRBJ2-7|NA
CSVGGSAPEQYF
TGCAGCGTTGGTGGGAGTGCCCCCGAGCAGTACTTC
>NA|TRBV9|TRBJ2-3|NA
CASSVTAGKTDTQYF
TGTGCCAGCAGCGTAACGGCGGGGAAGACAGATACGCAGTATTTT
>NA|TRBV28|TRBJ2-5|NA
CASGHVLGAWETQYF
TGTGCCAGCGGCCACGTTTTGGGAGCGTGGGAGACCCAGTACTTC
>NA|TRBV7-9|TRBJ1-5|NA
CASSHTKDTGQHF
TGTGCCAGCAGCCACACAAAGGATACAGGACAGCATTTT
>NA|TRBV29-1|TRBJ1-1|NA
CSVGWGGTEAFF
TGCAGCGTTGGGTGGGGGGGCACTGAAGCTTTCTTT
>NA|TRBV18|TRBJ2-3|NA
CASSPNGPLSTDTQYF
TGTGCCAGCTCACCAAACGGGCCATTGAGCACAGATACGCAGTATTTT